A selection of T cell receptor beta chains follows, all from one sample in a study of shared clonotypes between healthy human individuals. Generated by immunoSEQ multiplex PCR, the TCRdb table keeps only in-frame clones and is missing some. Of roughly 2 million clones in the sample, roughly 94% are singletons; the top ten hold under 0.15%. Sequencing was performed on naive CD4+ T cells sorted from blood. These receptors originate from a young man in good health. Each CDR3 is given with its conserved first and last residue. A D gene is named only where the DNA matches it firmly. Size is stated for part of the rows, as once, few or many counts, or as a class when the clone is expanded.

TRBV7-8	.	.	TRBJ2-1	CASSSVGGGPVYNEQFF	TGTGCCAGCAGCTCAGTAGGGGGAGGGCCGGTATACAATGAGCAGTTCTTC
TRBV5-1	.	TRBD1	TRBJ1-3	CASSLQGDGNTIYF	TGCGCCAGCAGCTTACAGGGGGATGGAAACACCATATATTTT
TRBV6-6	.	.	TRBJ1-6	CASRPPDPWYSPLHF	TGTGCCAGCAGGCCCCCGGACCCGTGGTACTCACCCCTCCACTTT
TRBV11-1	.	.	TRBJ1-1	CASSPTDTPGGNTEAFF	TGTGCCAGCAGCCCAACCGATACCCCCGGCGGGAACACTGAAGCTTTCTTT
TRBV5-4	.	TRBD2	TRBJ2-2	CASNPGGSRVNTGELFF	TGTGCCAGCAACCCGGGGGGGTCCCGGGTGAACACCGGGGAGCTGTTTTTT
TRBV5-8	.	.	TRBJ1-1	CASRALRGDTEAFF	TGTGCCAGCAGGGCCCTCAGGGGTGACACTGAAGCTTTCTTT
TRBV30	.	.	TRBJ1-6	CAWRYSNSPLHF	TGTGCCTGGAGGTACTCTAATTCACCCCTCCACTTT
TRBV2	.	TRBD2	TRBJ2-1	CASREPGLAGWNEQFF	TGTGCCAGCAGGGAGCCCGGACTAGCGGGGTGGAATGAGCAGTTCTTC
TRBV19	.	TRBD1	TRBJ1-5	CASRSGTGGNQPQHF	TGTGCCAGTAGATCGGGGACAGGGGGGAATCAGCCCCAGCATTTT
TRBV6-4	.	.	TRBJ2-3	CASSDAPAGTQYF	TGTGCCAGCAGTGACGCCCCAGCGGGTACGCAGTATTTT
TRBV7-9	.	.	TRBJ1-5	CASSLGWERNQPQHF	TGTGCCAGCAGCTTAGGGTGGGAGCGCAATCAGCCCCAGCATTTT
TRBV28	.	.	TRBJ1-5	CASTRGGTNQPQHF	TGTGCCAGCACCCGCGGAGGGACCAATCAGCCCCAGCATTTT
TRBV6-1	.	TRBD2	TRBJ2-7	CASSGSHSGASYEQYF	TGTGCCAGCAGTGGATCCCATAGCGGGGCCTCCTACGAGCAGTACTTC
TRBV19	.	TRBD1	TRBJ1-1	CASSHRGGPGFF	TGTGCCAGTAGCCACAGAGGGGGCCCCGGTTTCTTT
TRBV7-7	.	TRBD1	TRBJ1-5	CASSGLATGEHQPQHF	TGTGCTAGCAGCGGTCTTGCCACAGGGGAACATCAGCCCCAGCATTTT
TRBV18	.	.	TRBJ2-7	CASSPSGEQYF	TGTGCCAGCTCACCAAGCGGCGAGCAGTACTTC
TRBV2	few	TRBD1	TRBJ2-7	CASSLTAGGSYEQYF	TGTGCCAGCAGCTTGACGGCAGGGGGCTCCTACGAGCAGTACTTC
TRBV7-9	.	TRBD1	TRBJ2-7	CASSPDRGSTHEQYF	TGTGCCAGCAGCCCCGACAGGGGTTCTACCCACGAGCAGTACTTC
TRBV5-6	.	.	TRBJ2-7	CASSLVRYEQYF	TGTGCCAGCAGCTTGGTACGGTACGAGCAGTACTTC
TRBV6-1	.	.	TRBJ2-6	CASTSFEAGANVLTF	TGTGCCAGCACCTCGTTCGAGGCCGGGGCCAACGTCCTGACTTTC
TRBV10-3	.	TRBD1	TRBJ1-1	CAISEDREGFAFF	TGTGCCATCAGTGAGGACAGGGAAGGTTTTGCTTTCTTT
TRBV29-1	.	.	TRBJ2-1	CSVQQSPASYNEQFF	TGCAGCGTCCAACAGTCACCCGCATCCTACAATGAGCAGTTCTTC
TRBV18	once	.	TRBJ2-3	CASSPGVDTQYF	TGTGCCAGCTCACCAGGCGTAGATACGCAGTATTTT
TRBV19	.	.	TRBJ1-2	CASSGRSRSYGYTF	TGTGCCAGTAGCGGAAGAAGCCGTAGCTATGGCTACACCTTC
TRBV7-6	.	.	TRBJ2-1	CASSPVGGAHNEQFF	TGTGCCAGCAGCCCTGTAGGGGGGGCCCACAATGAGCAGTTCTTC
TRBV19	.	.	TRBJ1-5	CASLGGDSNQPQHF	TGTGCCAGTCTAGGAGGGGATAGCAATCAGCCCCAGCATTTT
TRBV10-3	.	TRBD2	TRBJ2-2	CAITGLAGTGELFF	TGTGCCATCACGGGCCTAGCGGGCACCGGGGAGCTGTTTTTT
TRBV9	.	TRBD1	TRBJ1-6	CASSAGQGMDSPLHF	TGTGCCAGCAGCGCCGGACAGGGGATGGATTCACCCCTCCACTTT
TRBV19	.	.	TRBJ1-4	CASSIKTATNEKLFF	TGTGCCAGTAGTATAAAAACGGCAACTAATGAAAAACTGTTTTTT
TRBV10-3	.	TRBD1	TRBJ1-2	CAISDLLPGGRYTF	TGTGCCATCAGTGATCTCTTGCCAGGGGGTCGCTACACCTTC
TRBV9	.	.	TRBJ2-7	CASSPTTIPIYEQYF	TGTGCCAGCAGCCCGACGACCATCCCCATTTACGAGCAGTACTTC
TRBV6-1	.	TRBD2	TRBJ2-3	CASSLAGGEAQYF	TGTGCCAGCAGCCTTGCGGGGGGAGAGGCGCAGTATTTT
TRBV6-1	.	TRBD1	TRBJ1-1	CATRDRADTEAFF	TGTGCCACCCGAGACAGGGCGGACACTGAAGCTTTCTTT
TRBV4-1	once	.	TRBJ2-7	CASSQELRRYEQYF	TGCGCCAGCAGCCAGGAATTAAGGCGCTACGAGCAGTACTTC
TRBV7-9	.	.	TRBJ2-6	CASSRTPSRGANVLTF	TGTGCCAGCAGCCGGACACCGTCCAGAGGGGCCAACGTCCTGACTTTC
TRBV9	.	TRBD2	TRBJ2-2	CASSVVNSGAGELFF	TGTGCCAGCAGCGTAGTTAATAGCGGGGCCGGGGAGCTGTTTTTT
TRBV5-5	.	TRBD1	TRBJ1-2	CASSSRGLYGYTF	TGTGCCAGCAGCTCCAGGGGGCTCTATGGCTACACCTTC
TRBV29-1	.	.	TRBJ2-1	CSVEEDHGVNEQFF	TGCAGCGTTGAGGAGGATCACGGCGTCAATGAGCAGTTCTTC